This T cell receptor beta chain was found in a study of blood T cell repertoires in COVID-19. Study overall: Spain, Italy and the United States supplied samples that represented acute and convalescent COVID-19. T cells, B-cell-depleted T cells, or PBMCs supplied cDNA or gDNA.

Authors' methods: Quantification of nucleated cells was approximated via reference gene primer amplification. TCRdb's copy holds only in-frame clones and misses some; the assay was immunoSEQ multiplex PCR. The DNA gave D and trimming, while V, J and clone size come from that table. Of some 5,000 clones listed, 70% to 90% are singletons. V dropped 0 bases and J dropped 3; count of bases not matched to a gene: 7. The germline V gene has CDR1 LGHNT and CDR2 FRNRAP. CDR3 length: 18 amino acids. The receptor was derived from a woman of 80 years or more with acute or convalescent COVID-19. This rearrangement joins TRBV12-5 to TRBJ2-1, with 11 bases identical to TRBD2. Specimen: peripheral blood. CDR3 in DNA: TGTGCTAGTGGTTTGGTTCAGGACGGGACTAGCGGCTACAATGAGCAGTTCTTC. Translated: CASGLVQDGTSGYNEQFF. Complete variable domain (other parts from reference TRBV12-5 and TRBJ2-1): DARVTQTPRHKVTEMGQEVTMRCQPILGHNTVFWYRQTMMQGLELLAYFRNRAPLDDSGMPKDRFSAEMPDATLATLKIQPSEPRDSAVYFCASGLVQDGTSGYNEQFFGPGTRLTVL.